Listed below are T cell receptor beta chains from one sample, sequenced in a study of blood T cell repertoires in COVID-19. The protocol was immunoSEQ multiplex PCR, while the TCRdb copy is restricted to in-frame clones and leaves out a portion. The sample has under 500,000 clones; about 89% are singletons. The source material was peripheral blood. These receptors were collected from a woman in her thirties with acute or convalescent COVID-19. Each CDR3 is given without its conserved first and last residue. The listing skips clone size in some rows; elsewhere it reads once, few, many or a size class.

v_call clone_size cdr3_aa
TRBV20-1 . SASLRDRRNEQF
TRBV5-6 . ASSQGLYTGELF
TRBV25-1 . ASSEGGGYHEQF
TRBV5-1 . ASSLLTQGAEAF
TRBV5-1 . ASSLVSREGSPLH
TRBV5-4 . ASSPDRGRVAEAF
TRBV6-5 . ASIGTGLSNQPQH
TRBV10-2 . ASNGQGKGEQY
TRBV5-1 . ASSLMMSGEKLF
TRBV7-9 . ASSLKVAGGNEKLF
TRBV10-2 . ASIDTAYEQY
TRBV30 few AWSVHTANYGYT
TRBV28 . ASSLSSGYNQPQH
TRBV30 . AWSKPGQGFSPLH
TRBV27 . ASSFTGRVTEAF
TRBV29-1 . SVGPRHEQF
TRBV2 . ASRGGQVNQPQH
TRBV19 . ASSIGGGADTQY
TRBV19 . ASSAGQGSLYGYT
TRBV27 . ASTQTGFNSPLH
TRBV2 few ASILTRGMEGYT
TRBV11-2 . ASTGKDGATNEKLF
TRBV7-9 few ASSLGQLATNEKLF
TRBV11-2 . ASSAGTSGGRGNTDTQY
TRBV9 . ASSVASGGTQY
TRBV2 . ASSVPAAGTQY
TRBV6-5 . ASSHGQDNNQPQH
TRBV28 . ASSRDRGYTEAF
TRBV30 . AHGPWGEIYEQY
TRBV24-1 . ATSDLPGGPGARGRHNQPQH
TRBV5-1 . ASSEDRYYEQY
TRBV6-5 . ASMGGFSNQPQH
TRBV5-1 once ASSLEGTGGHGYT
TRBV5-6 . ASSTSRSGLNTGELF
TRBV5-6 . ASSLPLADEQF
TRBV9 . ASSAPTGGESYGYT
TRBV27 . ASRKQGGYIQY
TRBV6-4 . ASSEEGGSPDTQY
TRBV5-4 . ASSSMGGAQETQY
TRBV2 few ASKAGGGAKNIQY
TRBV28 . ASSSRGYEQF
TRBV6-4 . ASSATSDTEAF
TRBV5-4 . ASSRGTSGVTDTQY
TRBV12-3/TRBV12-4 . ASSSTGYGYT
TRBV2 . ASSDNRRSYEQY
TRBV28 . ASSTPLHGTTQAITQY
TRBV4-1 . ASSQDRRATRDTDTQY
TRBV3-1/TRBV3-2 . ASSQSSNPNNEQF
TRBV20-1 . SASDERGSSYEQY
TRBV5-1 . ASSLFSGQGNTIY
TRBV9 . ASSVTTRLGETQY
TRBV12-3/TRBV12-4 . ASSRENSPLH
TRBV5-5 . ASSLSNSLTGELF
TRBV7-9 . ASSLTGDQPQH
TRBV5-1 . ASSLEAFYNSPLH
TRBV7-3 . ASSDRESSDEAF